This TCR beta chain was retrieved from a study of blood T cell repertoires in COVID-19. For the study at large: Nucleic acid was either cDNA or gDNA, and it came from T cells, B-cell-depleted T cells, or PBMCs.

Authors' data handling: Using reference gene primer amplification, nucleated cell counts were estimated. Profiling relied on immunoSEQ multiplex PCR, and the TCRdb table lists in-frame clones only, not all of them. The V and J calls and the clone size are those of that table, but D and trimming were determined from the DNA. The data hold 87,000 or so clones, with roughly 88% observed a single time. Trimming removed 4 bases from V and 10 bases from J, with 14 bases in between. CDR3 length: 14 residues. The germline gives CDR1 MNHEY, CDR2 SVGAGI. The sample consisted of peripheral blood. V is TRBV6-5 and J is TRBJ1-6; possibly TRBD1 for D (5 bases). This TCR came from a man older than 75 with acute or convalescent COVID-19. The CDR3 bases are TGTGCCAGCAGTTTCGGCGGGGGAGGCTCACCCCTCCACTTT. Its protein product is CASSFGGGGSPLHF.